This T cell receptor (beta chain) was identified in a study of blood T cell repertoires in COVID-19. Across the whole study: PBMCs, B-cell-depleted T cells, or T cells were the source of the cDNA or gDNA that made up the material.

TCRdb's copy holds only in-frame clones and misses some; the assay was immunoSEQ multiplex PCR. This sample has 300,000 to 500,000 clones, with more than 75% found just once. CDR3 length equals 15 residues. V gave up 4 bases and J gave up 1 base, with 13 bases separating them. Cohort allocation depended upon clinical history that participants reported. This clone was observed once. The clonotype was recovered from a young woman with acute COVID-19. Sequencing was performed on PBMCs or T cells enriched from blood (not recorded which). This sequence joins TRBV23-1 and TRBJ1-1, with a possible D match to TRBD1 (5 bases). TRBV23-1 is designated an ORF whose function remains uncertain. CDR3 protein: CASSPRGGGNTEAFF. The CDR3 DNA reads TGCGCCAGCAGTCCGAGGGGAGGCGGGAACACTGAAGCTTTCTTT.